This TCR beta chain stems from a study of CD8 T cells in Susac syndrome. Random hexamers were used to reverse transcribe an amount of about 0.45 to 1 ug RNA. In TCRdb, the immunoSEQ multiplex PCR reads were re-called with MiXCR into one record per CDR3 protein. The sample contains under 200,000 distinct CDR3 sequences, 90% to 95% of which appear only once. Trimming shortened V by 6 bases and J by 9 bases, and 9 bases separated the two germline ends. The CDR3 runs 11 residues. CDR1 and CDR2 from the germline V gene are MDHEN and SYDVKM. Sequenced material: CD4+ T cells from PBMCs. The chain uses TRBV28 and TRBJ2-1; D ambiguous. The clonotype comes from a human donor with Susac syndrome. The CDR3 nucleotides read TGTGCCAGCAGCAAAGGCAGTGAGCAGTTCTTC. This encodes CASSKGSEQFF.